Presented here are 27 T cell receptor beta chains from one specimen sequenced in a study of T-cell memory formation after mild COVID-19. TCRdb reprocessed the 5' RACE reads with MiXCR, giving one entry per CDR3 protein. Among 350,000 or so distinct CDR3 sequences listed, under 15% were seen once. Sequenced: PBMCs or a T cell subset sorted from them (not recorded which). These receptors were taken from a man between 18 and 29 years old who had mild COVID-19 (a few samples of this study predate the infection). Cell type and time point are not known.

In this sample, this clonotype turned up a few times. The gene calls are TRBV6-6 and TRBJ2-1; 7 positions agree with TRBD2. The trim removed 6 bases at V and 6 bases at J, leaving 14 bases unmatched. The CDR3 covers 16 residues. Germline lookup yields CDR1 MNHNY and CDR2 SVGAGI (reference sequence). The DNA of the CDR3 is TGTGCCAGCAGACAGCGGGGAGCCGGGGGGATCAATGAGCAGTTCTTC. It specifies CASRQRGAGGINEQFF.

This clonotype was observed a few times. The J gene is TRBJ2-1, the V gene TRBV11-2, with 9 bases fitting TRBD2. The junction had 14 bases not matched to a gene; V was cut back by 8 bases and J by 9 bases. The germline gives CDR1 SGHAT, CDR2 FQNNGV. The CDR3 contains 15 residues. CDR3 region: CASSPLERGAVEQFF. Written as DNA, the CDR3 is TGTGCCAGCTCCCCTCTGGAGCGGGGGGCTGTTGAGCAGTTCTTC.

This clonotype came up a few times. The chain recombines TRBV18 with TRBJ2-3; D unclear. Germline CDR1 KGHSH, CDR2 LQKENI. The CDR3 length is 12 residues. V was clipped by 5 bases and J by 4 bases, with 7 bases between them. CDR3: CASSGLADTQYF. The CDR3 DNA follows: TGTGCCAGCTCAGGCTTAGCAGATACGCAGTATTTT.

This clonotype was counted at least ten times. The V and J genes are TRBV7-2 and TRBJ1-5; D call uncertain. The V gene lost 5 bases and the J gene lost 4 bases, with 15 bases spanning the gap. Germline CDR1 is SGHTA and CDR2 is FQGNSA. The CDR3 totals 15 residues. DNA for the CDR3: TGTGCCAGCAGCCCCCCCCCCGCCTCAAATCAGCCCCAGCATTTT. This gives the protein CASSPPPASNQPQHF.

The chain recombines TRBV18 with TRBJ1-6; D gene uncertain. Trimming stripped 6 bases from V and 8 bases from J, with 14 bases between. This CDR3 has 14 amino acids. Germline V gene lookup returns CDR1 KGHSH and CDR2 LQKENI. The CDR3 reads CASSEGGVDSPLHF. The CDR3 nucleotides are TGTGCCAGCTCCGAAGGCGGAGTCGATTCACCCCTCCACTTT.

This clonotype was observed a few times. The genes are TRBV11-2 and TRBJ2-3; D gene uncertain. CDR3 length equals 14 residues. V dropped 2 bases and J dropped 4 bases, with 10 bases sitting between them. The germline CDR1 and CDR2 sequences are SGHAT and FQNNGV. CDR3 in amino acids: CASSLQVSADTQYF. The CDR3, as DNA: TGTGCCAGCAGCTTACAGGTTTCGGCAGATACGCAGTATTTT. Full variable domain (outside the CDR3, taken from reference TRBV11-2 and TRBJ2-3): EAGVAQSPRYKIIEKRQSVAFWCNPISGHATLYWYQQILGQGPKLLIQFQNNGVVDDSQLPKDRFSAERLKGVDSTLKIQPAKLEDSAVYLCASSLQVSADTQYFGPGTRLTVL.

This clonotype occurred many times. The chain links TRBV29-1 to TRBJ2-5; TRBD1 matches 7 bases. J was trimmed by 7 bases and V by 3 bases; bases with no gene match: 8. The CDR3 is 13 amino acids. The germline V gene encodes CDR1 SQVTM and CDR2 ANQGSEA. The CDR3 DNA sequence: TGCAGCGTTGATTTCACAGGGGAAGGGACCCAGTACTTC. Residues: CSVDFTGEGTQYF.

This clonotype has more than one count but fewer than ten. The genes are TRBV6-2 or TRBV6-3 and TRBJ2-1, with D possibly being TRBD2 (6 bases). Between the trimmed V and J ends, which lost 3 bases and 6 bases, there was a span of 15 bases. This CDR3 comprises 15 residues. Germline V gene data show CDR1 as MNHEY and CDR2 as SVGEGT. The CDR3 DNA sequence: TGTGCCAGCAGTTATCTGGGGAGGCTAGGCAATGAGCAGTTCTTC. Residues: CASSYLGRLGNEQFF.

This clonotype was found many times. The J gene is TRBJ2-7, the V gene TRBV6-5, with 10 bases aligning to TRBD2. Germline CDR1 is MNHEY and CDR2 is SVGAGI. The CDR3 runs 16 residues. Germline trimming cut 7 bases from V and 5 bases from J; bases unmatched to any gene: 14. Written as DNA, the CDR3 is TGTGCCAGCAACTCACAGCGGGGGGGCAAGGGGAACGAGCAGTACGTC. It encodes CASNSQRGGKGNEQYV.

The chain joins TRBV20-1 to TRBJ2-7; either TRBD1 or TRBD2 may fit D (5 bases each). Germline V lookup: CDR1 DFQATT, CDR2 SNEGSKA (reference sequence). CDR3 size: 14 residues. V dropped 1 base and J dropped 7 bases, with 17 bases sitting between them. The CDR3 nucleotides are TGCAGTGCTAGAGGAGGGGCTGACTTGGGGGAGCAGTACGTC. Protein product: CSARGGADLGEQYV.

Only a few counts were recorded for this clonotype. For the CDR3, the DNA is TGTGCCAGCAGCTTATCTAGCGGGGAGCATTTGTACGTC. Encoded protein: CASSLSSGEHLYV. This chain links TRBV7-3 with TRBJ2-7, with 9 bases matching TRBD2. J lost 12 bases, V lost 2 bases, and 8 bases had no gene match. Germline V gene sequence: CDR1 SGHTA, CDR2 FQGTGA. This CDR3 has 13 residues.

This clonotype appeared a few times. This sequence joins TRBV5-6 and TRBJ2-1; TRBD1 aligns across 8 bases. Germline V lookup: CDR1 SGHDT, CDR2 YYEEEE. This CDR3 comprises 14 residues. V lost 3 bases to trimming and J lost 7 bases; unmatched junction nucleotides: 6. CDR3 in DNA: TGTGCCAGCAGCTACACGGACAGGGTAAATGAGCAGTTCTTC. Its protein is CASSYTDRVNEQFF.

This clonotype was recorded a few times. The chain links TRBV29-1 to TRBJ2-5, with 8 positions matching TRBD2. There are 14 residues in the CDR3. V lost 6 bases to trimming and J lost 5 bases; unmatched junction nucleotides: 11. Germline-derived CDR1 and CDR2 are SQVTM and ANQGSEA. The CDR3 DNA sequence: TGCAGCGTCCCTTCGGGGGGGCTGTATGAGACCCAGTACTTC. It translates to CSVPSGGLYETQYF.

The chain carries TRBV6-2 or TRBV6-3 and TRBJ2-1; maybe TRBD2 (5 bases). Germline CDR1 MNHEY, CDR2 SVGEGT. The CDR3 extends over 15 amino acids. Trimming left V 4 bases short and J 6 bases short, with 16 bases between. CDR3 region: CASSSDSLRRNEQFF. The CDR3 nucleotides read TGTGCCAGCAGTTCGGACTCCCTACGCCGCAATGAGCAGTTCTTC.

This rearrangement joins TRBV29-1 to TRBJ2-3; tentative D call: TRBD2 (6 bases). Per germline, CDR1 SQVTM and CDR2 ANQGSEA. The CDR3 has 12 amino acids. Trimming removed 7 bases from V and 5 bases from J, with 13 bases in between. This CDR3 reads CSAGVRGDTQYF. CDR3 in DNA: TGCAGCGCCGGGGTGCGGGGAGATACGCAGTATTTT.

The V call is TRBV5-1, the J call TRBJ1-1; unclear D gene. CDR3 length: 14 amino acids. The germline CDR1 and CDR2 sequences are SGHRS and YFSETQ. With 0 bases removed from V and 5 bases from J, the gap between germline ends came to 11 bases. The CDR3 protein is CASSLAGIGTEAFF. In DNA, the CDR3 is TGCGCCAGCAGCTTGGCAGGTATTGGGACTGAAGCTTTCTTT.

This clonotype came up a few times. The chain couples TRBV6-2 or TRBV6-3 to TRBJ1-4; D unresolved. Germline V CDR1 and CDR2: MNHEY, SVGEGT. Trimming removed 6 bases at V and 12 bases at J, with 20 bases between. The CDR3 loop spans 14 amino acids. CDR3 in amino acids: CASSFDVSHEELFF. The CDR3 bases are TGTGCCAGCAGCTTCGACGTCTCTCATGAGGAACTGTTTTTT.

The genes are TRBV20-1 and TRBJ1-5; TRBD1 matches at 10 bases. CDR3 size: 14 residues. V shed 6 bases and J 3 bases; nucleotides not matched to a gene: 5. Germline lookup yields CDR1 DFQATT and CDR2 SNEGSKA (reference sequence). CDR3 nucleotide sequence: TGCAGTGCCGACAGGGGGCGGCCCAATCAGCCCCAGCATTTT. Translation gives CSADRGRPNQPQHF.

This clonotype was counted between two and nine times. The genes are TRBV5-4 and TRBJ1-4, with 9 bases that match TRBD1. Trimming cost V 2 bases and J 4 bases; bases outside gene matches: 6. This CDR3 region has 16 residues. The germline V gene has CDR1 SGHNT and CDR2 YYREEE (reference sequence). The CDR3 DNA sequence: TGTGCCAGCAGCTTTGGACAGGGGTTAATTAATGAAAAACTGTTTTTT. Amino acid sequence: CASSFGQGLINEKLFF. Supplemented by reference TRBV5-4 and TRBJ1-4, the full variable domain reads ETGVTQSPTHLIKTRGQQVTLRCSSQSGHNTVSWYQQALGQGPQFIFQYYREEENGRGNFPPRFSGLQFPNYSSELNVNALELDDSALYLCASSFGQGLINEKLFFGSGTQLSVL.

This clonotype was seen a handful of times. The chain employs TRBV3-1 and TRBJ1-2; D is undetermined. Germline CDR1 LGHDT, CDR2 YNNKEL (reference sequence). There are 12 residues in the CDR3. V was trimmed by 3 bases and J by 8 bases, leaving 10 bases between them. In DNA, the CDR3 is TGTGCCAGCAGCCAGATGGGCTTGGGCTACACCTTC. Protein sequence: CASSQMGLGYTF.

CDR3 nucleotides: TGTGCCAGCAGCCCTCTTAGGAGGGGGCCTGGAAACACCATATATTTT. This codes for CASSPLRRGPGNTIYF. The chain is built from TRBV12-3 or TRBV12-4 and TRBJ1-3; TRBD1 agrees at 7 bases. The CDR3 loop spans 16 amino acids. The ends lost 6 bases at V and 2 bases at J; junction bases unmatched: 10.

Concerning this clonotype itself: A read error may account for a junction end that differs from germline. The V and J genes are TRBV3-1 and TRBJ1-4; D is undetermined. The CDR3 has 16 amino acids. Germline V CDR1 and CDR2: LGHDT, YNNKEL (reference sequence). In DNA form, the CDR3 reads TGTGCCAACAGCCATTCTAGTTTGGCAGCAGGTGAAAAACTGTTTTTT. Translated, it gives CANSHSSLAAGEKLFF.

This clonotype came up a few times. This chain connects TRBV5-1 to TRBJ2-5, with 7 bases matching TRBD2. Germline CDR1 reads SGHRS; CDR2 reads YFSETQ. The CDR3 is 14 amino acids. V lost 8 bases and J lost 0; bases outside the gene matches: 7. The CDR3 reads CASTVGTNQETQYF. As DNA, the CDR3 is TGCGCCAGTACCGTCGGGACTAACCAAGAGACCCAGTACTTC.

This clonotype showed up just a few times. The chain uses TRBV4-1 and TRBJ1-5; D unresolved. CDR3 length: 13 amino acids. Per the germline V gene, CDR1 is MGHRA and CDR2 is YSYEKL. The germline V and J ends were trimmed by 5 bases and 9 bases, with 14 bases remaining between them. The CDR3 nucleotides read TGCGCCAGCAGCTCCACGGAACAGTCGCCCCAGCATTTT. Translated, it gives CASSSTEQSPQHF.

The sample holds a few counts of this clonotype. J is TRBJ2-1 and V is TRBV7-8, with TRBD2 matching over 15 bases. V shed 4 bases, J shed 10 bases, and the junction held 5 bases outside the gene matches. The CDR3 is made up of 15 amino acids. Germline V gene sequence: CDR1 SGHVS, CDR2 FQNEAQ. CDR3 amino acids: CASSSGLAGGEEQFF. CDR3 nucleotide sequence: TGTGCCAGCAGCTCGGGACTAGCGGGGGGAGAGGAGCAGTTCTTC.

This rearrangement joins TRBV14 to TRBJ2-3; a weak D match, TRBD2 (5 bases). The CDR3 is 16 amino acids. Trimming left V 2 bases short and J 4 bases short, with 16 bases between. Per germline, CDR1 SGHDN and CDR2 FVKESK. The chain's CDR3 is CASSQLTGSRADTQYF. The DNA for the CDR3 is TGTGCCAGCAGCCAACTTACGGGATCGAGGGCAGATACGCAGTATTTT.

The chain recombines TRBV7-9 with TRBJ1-4; 9 bases are a match to TRBD1. The V gene's germline CDR1 is SEHNR and CDR2 FQNEAQ (reference sequence). Trimming took 5 bases from V and 6 from J; bases not matched to a gene: 7. The CDR3 runs to 15 residues. The DNA for the CDR3 is TGTGCCAGCAGCCGTCCGGGACAGGGTCATGAAAAACTGTTTTTT. This gives the protein CASSRPGQGHEKLFF. The full variable domain, in which reference TRBV7-9 and TRBJ1-4 provide the parts outside the CDR3, is DTGVSQNPRHKITKRGQNVTFRCDPISEHNRLYWYRQTLGQGPEFLTYFQNEAQLEKSRLLSDRFSAERPKGSFSTLEIQRTEQGDSAMYLCASSRPGQGHEKLFFGSGTQLSVL.